Listed below are T cell receptor beta chains from one sample, sequenced in a study of patients and donors after allogeneic stem cell transplantation. In TCRdb, the RT-PCR reads were re-called with MiXCR into one record per CDR3 protein. The sample lists tens of thousands of distinct CDR3 sequences; about 48% were seen once. Sequencing was performed on blood, either unsorted or a sorted T cell fraction (not recorded which). Source of these receptors: a human donor who was either an allogeneic HSCT recipient or a stem cell or donor lymphocyte infusion donor (not recorded which). It is not recorded whose cells these are; they may come from a transplant donor. CDR3s include the opening cysteine and the closing phenylalanine or tryptophan. The order of the fields is CDR3 protein, CDR3 DNA, D gene, CDR3 length, V gene, J gene, clone size. D genes are given only for firm matches. Size values are once, few and many counts, or a class for expanded clones, and some rows have none.

CDR3: CASSTQRGAFNQPQHF; DNA: TGTGCCAGCAGTACCCAGCGGGGGGCATTCAATCAGCCCCAGCATTTT; D: .; length: 16; V: TRBV28; J: TRBJ1-5; size: .
CDR3: CASSHPTWTSIGQFF; DNA: TGTGCCAGCAGTCACCCTACCTGGACTTCCATCGGGCAGTTCTTC; D: .; length: 15; V: TRBV12-3/TRBV12-4; J: TRBJ2-1; size: .
CDR3: CASIDDTEAFF; DNA: TGTGCCAGCATCGACGACACTGAAGCTTTCTTT; D: .; length: 11; V: TRBV7-9; J: TRBJ1-1; size: few
CDR3: CSVTGTGMNTEAFF; DNA: TGCAGCGTTACCGGGACAGGGATGAACACTGAAGCTTTCTTT; D: TRBD1; length: 14; V: TRBV29-1; J: TRBJ1-1; size: .
CDR3: CASSQTSGRLGETQYF; DNA: TGTGCCAGCTCTCAAACTAGCGGGAGGCTCGGAGAGACCCAGTACTTC; D: TRBD2; length: 16; V: TRBV18; J: TRBJ2-5; size: .
CDR3: CSVESERGRVYTEAFF; DNA: TGCAGCGTTGAATCGGAAAGGGGGCGAGTGTACACTGAAGCTTTCTTT; D: TRBD1; length: 16; V: TRBV29-1; J: TRBJ1-1; size: .
CDR3: CASRMAHSNQPQHF; DNA: TGTGCCAGCAGAATGGCGCATAGCAATCAGCCCCAGCATTTT; D: .; length: 14; V: TRBV12-3/TRBV12-4; J: TRBJ1-5; size: many
CDR3: CASSPTTGTGGGTEAFF; DNA: TGTGCCAGCAGCCCAACCACCGGGACAGGGGGAGGCACTGAAGCTTTCTTT; D: TRBD1; length: 17; V: TRBV12-3/TRBV12-4; J: TRBJ1-1; size: .
CDR3: CSAAPPPGRRASPLHF; DNA: TGCAGTGCCGCGCCACCTCCAGGGCGACGGGCCTCACCCCTCCACTTT; D: .; length: 16; V: TRBV20-1; J: TRBJ1-6; size: few
CDR3: CASSLVTGNYGYTF; DNA: TGTGCCAGCAGCTTAGTTACGGGGAACTATGGCTACACCTTC; D: .; length: 14; V: TRBV7-9; J: TRBJ1-2; size: .
CDR3: CASSLVGRATEAFF; DNA: TGTGCCAGCAGCTTAGTCGGCAGGGCCACTGAAGCTTTCTTT; D: .; length: 14; V: TRBV7-8; J: TRBJ1-1; size: .
CDR3: CASSPPGGGRTEAFF; DNA: TGTGCCAGCAGTCCCCCGGGGGGAGGGAGGACTGAAGCTTTCTTT; D: .; length: 15; V: TRBV12-3/TRBV12-4; J: TRBJ1-1; size: once
CDR3: CASSYLGSYEQYF; DNA: TGTGCCAGCAGTTACTTGGGATCCTACGAGCAGTACTTC; D: .; length: 13; V: TRBV6-5; J: TRBJ2-7; size: once
CDR3: CASSLYLAGGTYNEQFF; DNA: TGTGCCAGCAGCTTGTATCTAGCGGGAGGGACCTACAATGAGCAGTTCTTC; D: TRBD2; length: 17; V: TRBV5-6; J: TRBJ2-1; size: .
CDR3: CASSFSERGNTIYF; DNA: TGTGCCAGCAGTTTCAGCGAGAGAGGAAACACCATATATTTT; D: .; length: 14; V: TRBV12-3/TRBV12-4; J: TRBJ1-3; size: .
CDR3: CASSQETQNTEAFF; DNA: TGCGCCAGCAGCCAAGAAACCCAGAACACTGAAGCTTTCTTT; D: .; length: 14; V: TRBV4-3; J: TRBJ1-1; size: few
CDR3: CASRFSENTEAFF; DNA: TGCGCCAGCAGATTTTCGGAGAACACTGAAGCTTTCTTT; D: .; length: 13; V: TRBV5-1; J: TRBJ1-1; size: few
CDR3: CASGREYEQYF; DNA: TGTGCCAGCGGCAGGGAATACGAGCAGTACTTC; D: .; length: 11; V: TRBV9; J: TRBJ2-7; size: .
CDR3: CASSLEDTGTGNTIYF; DNA: TGTGCCAGCAGCTTAGAAGATACAGGGACTGGAAACACCATATATTTT; D: .; length: 16; V: TRBV7-2; J: TRBJ1-3; size: few
CDR3: CASSFPPRSGANVLTF; DNA: TGTGCCAGCAGTTTTCCCCCGCGCTCTGGGGCCAACGTCCTGACTTTC; D: .; length: 16; V: TRBV12-3/TRBV12-4; J: TRBJ2-6; size: .
CDR3: CASSQRPGGSHEQYF; DNA: TGTGCCAGCAGTCAAAGGCCAGGGGGCTCTCACGAGCAGTACTTC; D: TRBD1; length: 15; V: TRBV11-2; J: TRBJ2-7; size: .
CDR3: CAEGSNSYEQYF; DNA: TGCGCTGAGGGCAGCAACTCCTACGAGCAGTACTTC; D: .; length: 12; V: TRBV10-2; J: TRBJ2-7; size: .
CDR3: CASSYSPISEGYTF; DNA: TGTGCCAGCAGTTACTCGCCGATATCGGAGGGCTACACCTTC; D: .; length: 14; V: TRBV6-2/TRBV6-3; J: TRBJ1-2; size: .
CDR3: CASSGQANTEAFF; DNA: TGTGCCAGCAGTGGACAAGCGAACACTGAAGCTTTCTTT; D: .; length: 13; V: TRBV6-2/TRBV6-3; J: TRBJ1-1; size: few
CDR3: CASSEARDYGYTF; DNA: TGTGCCAGCAGTGAAGCCAGGGACTATGGCTACACCTTC; D: .; length: 13; V: TRBV25-1; J: TRBJ1-2; size: .
CDR3: CASSYRSINEQFF; DNA: TGTGCCAGCAGTTACAGGTCGATCAATGAGCAGTTCTTC; D: .; length: 13; V: TRBV6-2/TRBV6-3; J: TRBJ2-1; size: .
CDR3: CASSQDLPFMYEQYF; DNA: TGTGCCAGCAGCCAAGATCTACCGTTCATGTACGAGCAGTACTTC; D: .; length: 15; V: TRBV3-1; J: TRBJ2-7; size: .
CDR3: CASSKRNSGDNEQFF; DNA: TGTGCCAGCAGCAAAAGGAATTCCGGTGACAATGAGCAGTTCTTC; D: .; length: 15; V: TRBV9; J: TRBJ2-1; size: .
CDR3: CASSGTVTMATPSF; DNA: .; D: .; length: 14; V: TRBV27; J: TRBJ1-2; size: few
CDR3: CSARTSGRDEQYF; DNA: TGCAGTGCTAGGACTAGCGGGAGGGACGAGCAGTACTTC; D: TRBD2; length: 13; V: TRBV20-1; J: TRBJ2-7; size: .
CDR3: CSVFDPTGNEKLFF; DNA: TGCAGCGTTTTCGATCCGACAGGGAATGAAAAACTGTTTTTT; D: TRBD1; length: 14; V: TRBV29-1; J: TRBJ1-4; size: .
CDR3: CASSRQGAQNQPQHF; DNA: TGTGCCAGCAGTCGACAGGGGGCGCAGAATCAGCCCCAGCATTTT; D: TRBD1; length: 15; V: TRBV12-3/TRBV12-4; J: TRBJ1-5; size: .
CDR3: CASSYAGNGYTF; DNA: TGTGCCAGCAGTTACGCAGGGAATGGCTACACCTTC; D: .; length: 12; V: TRBV6-2/TRBV6-3; J: TRBJ1-2; size: .
CDR3: CASSLVGGLNQPQHF; DNA: TGTGCCAGCAGTTTGGTGGGGGGCCTCAATCAGCCCCAGCATTTT; D: .; length: 15; V: TRBV28; J: TRBJ1-5; size: few
CDR3: CSAARKLSSEAFF; DNA: TGCAGCGCCGCCCGGAAGTTATCTTCTGAAGCTTTCTTT; D: .; length: 13; V: TRBV29-1; J: TRBJ1-1; size: .
CDR3: CASSGQGGFKTYNEQFF; DNA: TGCGCCAGCAGCGGACAGGGCGGCTTTAAGACCTACAATGAGCAGTTCTTC; D: TRBD1; length: 17; V: TRBV5-1; J: TRBJ2-1; size: once
CDR3: CASGQGRSHEKLFF; DNA: TGTGCCAGCGGGCAGGGCCGGTCCCATGAAAAACTGTTTTTT; D: .; length: 14; V: TRBV27; J: TRBJ1-4; size: .
CDR3: CASSEGRGNQPQHF; DNA: TGTGCCAGCAGTGAAGGTCGGGGCAATCAGCCCCAGCATTTT; D: .; length: 14; V: TRBV2; J: TRBJ1-5; size: once
CDR3: CASSVADEQFF; DNA: TGTGCCAGCAGCGTAGCGGATGAGCAGTTCTTC; D: .; length: 11; V: TRBV9; J: TRBJ2-1; size: .
CDR3: CSARPRTGGYEQYF; DNA: TGCAGTGCCAGGCCCCGGACAGGGGGATACGAGCAGTACTTC; D: TRBD1; length: 14; V: TRBV20-1; J: TRBJ2-7; size: .
CDR3: CASGFRGTALNTEAFF; DNA: TGTGCTAGTGGTTTTAGAGGGACAGCTCTGAACACTGAAGCTTTCTTT; D: TRBD1; length: 16; V: TRBV12-5; J: TRBJ1-1; size: .
CDR3: CASSLRDRNGYTF; DNA: TGTGCCAGCAGCCTACGGGACAGGAATGGCTACACCTTC; D: TRBD1; length: 13; V: TRBV14; J: TRBJ1-2; size: few
CDR3: CASSQPGQLSNEQYF; DNA: TGTGCCAGCAGCCAACCGGGACAGTTATCTAACGAGCAGTACTTC; D: TRBD1; length: 15; V: TRBV6-2/TRBV6-3; J: TRBJ2-7; size: once
CDR3: CAISELGTGRSSYEQYF; DNA: TGTGCCATCAGTGAGTTAGGGACGGGACGGAGCTCCTACGAGCAGTACTTC; D: .; length: 17; V: TRBV10-3; J: TRBJ2-7; size: .
CDR3: CSARDLAGGSLSNQPQHF; DNA: TGCAGTGCTAGAGATTTGGCAGGGGGGTCGTTAAGCAATCAGCCCCAGCATTTT; D: TRBD1; length: 18; V: TRBV20-1; J: TRBJ1-5; size: .
CDR3: CASSLAGNSGNTIYF; DNA: TGCGCCAGCAGCTTGGCGGGAAACTCTGGAAACACCATATATTTT; D: .; length: 15; V: TRBV5-1; J: TRBJ1-3; size: few
CDR3: CASSQVIPTGPETQYF; DNA: TGCGCCAGCAGCCAAGTGATCCCGACAGGGCCAGAGACCCAGTACTTC; D: TRBD1; length: 16; V: TRBV4-3; J: TRBJ2-5; size: .
CDR3: CASSEWASGNTIYF; DNA: TGTGCCAGCAGTGAATGGGCCTCTGGAAACACCATATATTTT; D: .; length: 14; V: TRBV25-1; J: TRBJ1-3; size: .
CDR3: CSVGTQYF; DNA: TGCAGCGTTGGGACCCAGTACTTC; D: .; length: 8; V: TRBV29-1; J: TRBJ2-5; size: .
CDR3: CASSQDQSGRAYEQYF; DNA: TGTGCCAGCAGCCAAGATCAGAGCGGGAGGGCCTACGAGCAGTACTTC; D: TRBD2; length: 16; V: TRBV3-1; J: TRBJ2-7; size: .
CDR3: CASRASGGHGYTF; DNA: TGTGCCAGCAGAGCGTCAGGGGGCCATGGCTACACCTTC; D: TRBD1; length: 13; V: TRBV12-3/TRBV12-4; J: TRBJ1-2; size: .
CDR3: CASSADRDNEQFF; DNA: TGTGCCAGCAGTGCCGACAGGGACAATGAGCAGTTCTTC; D: TRBD1; length: 13; V: TRBV2; J: TRBJ2-1; size: .
CDR3: CASSFASSSYEQYF; DNA: TGTGCCAGCAGTTTCGCCTCTAGCTCCTACGAGCAGTACTTC; D: .; length: 14; V: TRBV12-3/TRBV12-4; J: TRBJ2-7; size: .